These 25 T cell receptor beta chains came from one sample sequenced in a study of shared clonotypes between healthy human individuals. Naive CD8 cells were CD45RO-negative, positively selected for CCR7, excluding terminally differentiated effector memory CD45RA+ cells. Profiling relied on immunoSEQ multiplex PCR, and the TCRdb table lists in-frame clones only, not all of them. This sample yields some 2 million clones, of which about 94% are seen a single time; 1% to 1.3% belongs to the top ten. The sample was naive CD8+ T cells sorted from blood. The source is a young man in good health.

The chain joins TRBV28 to TRBJ2-2; D is ambiguous. The CDR3 runs to 14 residues. The germline V gene encodes CDR1 MDHEN and CDR2 SYDVKM. V lost 6 bases, J lost 7 bases, and 15 bases lay in between. In DNA, the CDR3 is TGTGCCAGCAGCCATAACCCTCGAGGCGGGGAGCTGTTTTTT. This gives the protein CASSHNPRGGELFF.

The chain couples TRBV7-9 to TRBJ2-3; unclear D gene. V lost 3 bases and J 5 bases, leaving 9 bases between the germline ends. Germline values: CDR1 SEHNR, CDR2 FQNEAQ (reference sequence). This CDR3 is 13 amino acids long. The CDR3 DNA reads TGTGCCAGCAGCTTCCCCTTTGGAGATACGCAGTATTTT. Encoded protein: CASSFPFGDTQYF.

The genes are TRBV6-5 and TRBJ1-4, with 9 bases that match TRBD1. The CDR3 spans 15 residues. Germline V gives CDR1 MNHEY, CDR2 SVGAGI. J lost 6 bases, V lost 0 bases, and 2 bases had no gene match. In DNA, the CDR3 is TGTGCCAGCAGTTACTCACAGGGGGCGTATGAAAAACTGTTTTTT. Translating gives CASSYSQGAYEKLFF.

The chain has TRBV13 and TRBJ1-2; D ambiguous. CDR3 length: 14 amino acids. V was trimmed by 2 bases and J by 4 bases, leaving 11 bases between them. The germline gives CDR1 PRHDT, CDR2 FYEKMQ (reference sequence). The CDR3 spells CASSLQTTFYGYTF. The CDR3 DNA is TGTGCCAGCAGCTTACAGACGACTTTCTATGGCTACACCTTC.

This chain connects TRBV9 to TRBJ2-2, with D possibly being TRBD1 (6 bases). Trimming took off 8 bases at V and 2 bases at J, with 22 bases between the two ends. Per germline, CDR1 SGDLS and CDR2 YYNGEE. The CDR3 is 17 residues long. The CDR3 coding sequence is TGTGCCAGTTCGGATCAGGGGCAGGGTATAAACACCGGGGAGCTGTTTTTT. Translating gives CASSDQGQGINTGELFF.

The chain carries TRBV29-1 and TRBJ2-7, with 10 bases fitting TRBD1. V shed 0 bases, J shed 4 bases, and the junction held 3 bases outside the gene matches. CDR1 and CDR2 (germline): SQVTM, ANQGSEA. CDR3 size: 14 residues. DNA of the CDR3: TGCAGCGTTGAAGATCGGACAGGGGGTTACGAGCAGTACTTC. Translated, it gives CSVEDRTGGYEQYF.

The genes are TRBV4-1 and TRBJ2-7; D is unclear. The CDR3 consists of 16 residues. CDR1 and CDR2 from the germline V gene are MGHRA and YSYEKL. V lost 1 base and J 0 bases, leaving 13 bases between the germline ends. The DNA for the CDR3 is TGCGCCAGCAGCCAAGTGTCAGTCCATAGCTCCTACGAGCAGTACTTC. This gives the protein CASSQVSVHSSYEQYF.

This chain links TRBV4-1 with TRBJ1-3, with a weak D call TRBD1 (5 bases). The CDR3 is 15 amino acids. The V end was cut by 1 base, the J end by 4 bases, with 11 bases between. Germline lookup yields CDR1 MGHRA and CDR2 YSYEKL. CDR3 protein: CASSQGRGAGNTIYF. In nucleotides, the CDR3 is TGCGCCAGCAGCCAAGGACGTGGGGCAGGAAACACCATATATTTT.

V gene TRBV6-5 combines with J gene TRBJ1-2, with 7 bases identical to TRBD1. V lost 0 bases and J lost 8; bases outside the gene matches: 12. There are 16 residues in the CDR3. Germline V CDR1 and CDR2: MNHEY, SVGAGI. The CDR3 region is CASSYSSPRDSLGYTF. CDR3 nucleotide sequence: TGTGCCAGCAGTTACTCGAGTCCTCGGGACAGTTTGGGCTACACCTTC.

The CDR3 loop reads CASSIGSTSYEQYF. In DNA form, the CDR3 reads TGTGCCAGCAGCATTGGGTCGACCTCCTACGAGCAGTACTTC. This chain connects TRBV9 to TRBJ2-7; no reliable D call. Germline values: CDR1 SGDLS, CDR2 YYNGEE. The ends were cut back, 4 bases at V and 0 bases at J, with 11 bases in the middle. This CDR3 comprises 14 residues.

Only one count was recorded for this clone. Other DNA sequences in this sample translate to the same CDR3. The chain joins TRBV28 to TRBJ2-7; D ambiguous. This CDR3 region has 13 residues. Germline CDR1 reads MDHEN; CDR2 reads SYDVKM. V lost 5 bases to trimming and J lost 3 bases, with 11 bases between them. In DNA, the CDR3 is TGTGCCAGCAGTCCCGGTCAGGACTACGAGCAGTACTTC. Translation: CASSPGQDYEQYF.

This chain joins TRBV6-1 and TRBJ1-5; D may be TRBD1 (5 bases). The CDR3 runs 15 residues. Trimming pared 4 bases from V and 3 bases from J, leaving 13 bases between. CDR1 and CDR2 from the germline V gene are MNHNS and SASEGT. CDR3 sequence: CASSAVPGPNQPQHF. CDR3 coding DNA: TGTGCCAGCAGTGCGGTCCCGGGGCCCAATCAGCCCCAGCATTTT.

V is TRBV23-1 and J is TRBJ2-7; no firm D call. TRBV23-1 is noted as an ORF with a role that remains uncertain. With 0 bases removed from V and 3 bases from J, the gap between germline ends came to 6 bases. CDR3 length: 13 amino acids. CDR3 nucleotide sequence: TGCGCCAGCAGTCAATCTAAGGGCTACGAGCAGTACTTC. This encodes CASSQSKGYEQYF.

J is TRBJ2-2 and V is TRBV5-1; tentatively, D is TRBD2 (6 bases). This CDR3 comprises 18 residues. Per the germline V gene, CDR1 is SGHRS and CDR2 is YFSETQ. With 3 bases removed from V and 2 bases from J, the gap between germline ends came to 20 bases. CDR3 residues: CASSSIMGDWSNTGELFF. CDR3 DNA: TGCGCCAGCAGCTCTATCATGGGGGACTGGAGTAACACCGGGGAGCTGTTTTTT.

The rearrangement links TRBV28 to TRBJ2-1; TRBD1 aligns across 9 bases. Germline CDR1 reads MDHEN; CDR2 reads SYDVKM. The CDR3 runs 15 residues. V gave up 6 bases and J gave up 5 bases; unmatched junction bases: 8. This CDR3 is CASRQQGAIHNEQFF. In DNA, the CDR3 is TGTGCCAGCAGACAACAGGGGGCAATCCACAATGAGCAGTTCTTC. Filled out from reference TRBV28 and TRBJ2-1, the complete variable domain reads DVKVTQSSRYLVKRTGEKVFLECVQDMDHENMFWYRQDPGLGLRLIYFSYDVKMKEKGDIPEGYSVSREKKERFSLILESASTNQTSMYLCASRQQGAIHNEQFFGPGTRLTVL.

The count of this clone is one. Other DNA sequences within the sample encode an identical CDR3. The genes are TRBV4-3 and TRBJ2-5, with TRBD2 matching over 11 bases. The CDR3 has 15 amino acids. Germline CDR1 LGHNA, CDR2 YSLEER. V lost 1 base, J lost 4 bases, and 2 bases stayed unmatched. CDR3 in DNA: TGCGCCAGCAGCCAAGTGCTAGCGGGAGGAGAGACCCAGTACTTC. Translated: CASSQVLAGGETQYF.

The V call is TRBV6-6, the J call TRBJ1-1; D may be TRBD1 (6 bases). The CDR3 has 13 residues. V lost 4 bases, J lost 1 base, and 7 bases lay in between. In germline, CDR1 is MNHNY, CDR2 SVGAGI (reference sequence). The chain's CDR3 is CASSSQGNTEAFF. In DNA form, the CDR3 reads TGTGCCAGCAGTTCACAGGGGAACACTGAAGCTTTCTTT.

The V call is TRBV6-5, the J call TRBJ2-7, with D perhaps TRBD1 (6 bases). The CDR3 length is 15 residues. V lost 4 bases and J 5 bases, leaving 18 bases between the germline ends. CDR1 is MNHEY, CDR2 SVGAGI, per germline. This chain's CDR3 is CASSFGGQGLHEQYF. The CDR3 DNA reads TGTGCCAGCAGTTTCGGTGGGCAGGGGCTCCACGAGCAGTACTTC.

The rearrangement joins TRBV9 to TRBJ2-1; D is tentatively TRBD1 or TRBD2 (5 bases each). Germline assignment: CDR1 SGDLS and CDR2 YYNGEE. There are 15 residues in the CDR3. V dropped 0 bases and J dropped 9 bases, with 16 bases sitting between them. The CDR3 nucleotides are TGTGCCAGCAGCGTAGCCGGGACGCTCGGAGGTGAGCAGTTCTTC. This gives the protein CASSVAGTLGGEQFF.

This chain links TRBV29-1 with TRBJ1-1, with D possibly matching TRBD1 (5 bases). V was pared by 7 bases and J by 7 bases, with 19 bases between. This CDR3 has 13 amino acids. Germline CDR1 SQVTM, CDR2 ANQGSEA. CDR3 protein: CSADPGPGLEAFF. For the CDR3, the DNA is TGCAGCGCAGACCCAGGGCCAGGGCTTGAAGCTTTCTTT.

This clone was picked up one time. The rearrangement joins TRBV7-8 to TRBJ2-7, with D perhaps TRBD2 (6 bases). This CDR3 is 14 amino acids long. Germline V gene sequence: CDR1 SGHVS, CDR2 FQNEAQ. V shed 2 bases and J shed 6 bases, with 14 bases lying between them. CDR3 amino acids: CASSLTTSYSEQYF. The CDR3 nucleotides are TGTGCCAGCAGCTTAACTACTAGCTACAGCGAGCAGTACTTC.

In DNA form, the CDR3 reads TGTGCCAGCAGCTTAGATCCGGCTACACAAGAGACCCAGTACTTC. Protein sequence: CASSLDPATQETQYF. The rearrangement links TRBV11-2 to TRBJ2-5, with no clear D. The CDR3 runs 15 residues. Germline V gene lookup returns CDR1 SGHAT and CDR2 FQNNGV. Trimming took off 0 bases at V and 2 bases at J, with 10 bases between the two ends.

This chain connects TRBV6-6 to TRBJ1-2; TRBD1 aligns across 8 bases. CDR3 length: 14 amino acids. V lost 5 bases, J lost 6 bases, and 8 bases stayed unmatched. Germline loops: CDR1 MNHNY, CDR2 SVGAGI (reference sequence). The CDR3 loop is CASSPDRGRDGYTF. The CDR3 DNA follows: TGTGCCAGCAGTCCCGACAGGGGTAGAGATGGCTACACCTTC.

For this clone: The identical CDR3 is also encoded by other nucleotide sequences in the sample. V gene TRBV5-4 combines with J gene TRBJ2-2, with a tentative D call TRBD2 (6 bases). V lost 0 bases, J lost 0 bases, and 6 bases lay in between. Germline V CDR1 and CDR2: SGHNT, YYREEE (reference sequence). The CDR3 is 15 amino acids. CDR3 loop: CASSLGLANTGELFF. CDR3 sequence (DNA): TGTGCCAGCAGCTTGGGACTAGCGAACACCGGGGAGCTGTTTTTT. Full variable domain (missing parts from reference TRBV5-4 and TRBJ2-2): ETGVTQSPTHLIKTRGQQVTLRCSSQSGHNTVSWYQQALGQGPQFIFQYYREEENGRGNFPPRFSGLQFPNYSSELNVNALELDDSALYLCASSLGLANTGELFFGEGSRLTVL.

The gene calls are TRBV6-1 and TRBJ2-3, with D uncertain. CDR1 is MNHNS, CDR2 SASEGT, per germline. This CDR3 contains 18 residues. The ends were cut back, 3 bases at V and 0 bases at J, with 19 bases in the middle. DNA of the CDR3: TGTGCCAGCAGTGAGAGTCGCAGGTTGAGTCGTAGCACAGATACGCAGTATTTT. It encodes CASSESRRLSRSTDTQYF.